This T cell receptor (beta chain) appears in the sequencing data of a study of vaccination effects on CD4 cells after COVID-19. The CDR3 consists of 16 residues. From germline, CDR1 is MNHEY and CDR2 SVGAGI. V dropped 4 bases and J dropped 4; count of bases not matched to a gene: 7. TCRdb's copy holds only in-frame clones and misses some; the assay was immunoSEQ multiplex PCR. The sample yields tens of thousands of clones, less than 85% seen once. Comment on this clone: Its specificity is unknown.

Viral peptide pool expansion of antigen-specific CD4+ T cells preceded sequencing in the ViraFEST assay. With 10 to 11 days of culture completed, CD4+ T cells were isolated. Every participant took two doses of the BNT162b2 or mRNA-1273 vaccine. This chain joins TRBV6-5 and TRBJ2-7; 13 bases agree with TRBD2. Sequenced material: CD4+ T cells from PBMCs cultured with HCoV-229E spike peptides, taken after COVID-19 vaccination. The sequence derives from a human donor who received a COVID-19 vaccine. CDR3 coding DNA: TGTGCCAGCAGTTGGAACCCGGGACTAGCGGGGTACGAGCAGTACTTC. It translates to CASSWNPGLAGYEQYF.